The rows below give T cell receptor beta chains drawn from one sample of a study of beta chain features in type 1 diabetes. Method: immunoSEQ multiplex PCR; TCRdb's copy keeps in-frame clones and lacks some. This sample yields 200,000 to 300,000 clones, of which about 25% are seen a single time; approximately 4% belongs to the top ten. The sequenced material came from central memory CD4+ T cells from blood. The receptors originated from a man aged 25 to 45 in good health. CDR3s include the opening cysteine and the closing phenylalanine or tryptophan. The D gene is left open where the match is weak. Size values are once, few and many counts, or a class for expanded clones, and some rows have none.

cdr3_aa	cdr3_nt	j_call	v_call	d_call	clone_size
CASSLAGPMDTQYF	TGTGCCAGCAGCTTAGCGGGACCAATGGATACGCAGTATTTT	TRBJ2-3	TRBV7-2	-	-
CASSLDGQGNYGYTF	TGTGCCAGCAGCTTAGACGGACAGGGGAACTATGGCTACACCTTC	TRBJ1-2	TRBV7-8	TRBD1	few
CAWSLRGGLTEQYF	TGTGCCTGGAGTTTGCGGGGCGGACTTACCGAGCAGTACTTC	TRBJ2-7	TRBV30	-	few
CASSFNVGTEETQYF	TGTGCCAGCAGCTTTAACGTAGGGACAGAAGAGACCCAGTACTTC	TRBJ2-5	TRBV11-2	TRBD1	few
CASSPSYRQVETQYF	TGTGCCAGCAGCCCATCGTACCGACAGGTCGAGACCCAGTACTTC	TRBJ2-5	TRBV11-2	-	-
CSVDSYNEQFF	TGCAGCGTTGACAGCTACAATGAGCAGTTCTTC	TRBJ2-1	TRBV29-1	-	-
CSWSVTQAQPQHF	TGTTCCTGGAGTGTAACTCAAGCTCAGCCCCAGCATTTT	TRBJ1-5	TRBV30	-	-
CASDLGTSTYEQYF	TGTGCCAGCGACCTAGGGACATCAACCTACGAGCAGTACTTC	TRBJ2-7	TRBV6-5	-	-
CASSGGKAGGPDTQYF	TGTGCCAGCAGCGGGGGTAAGGCGGGAGGCCCAGATACGCAGTATTTT	TRBJ2-3	TRBV11-3	TRBD2	-
CASNQGYTGELFF	TGTGCCAGCAACCAGGGTTACACCGGGGAGCTGTTTTTT	TRBJ2-2	TRBV25-1	-	-
CASSKVGANVLTF	TGTGCCAGCAGCAAGGTTGGGGCCAACGTCCTGACTTTC	TRBJ2-6	TRBV21-1	-	-
CSVELGYGYTF	TGCAGCGTTGAACTGGGCTATGGCTACACCTTC	TRBJ1-2	TRBV29-1	-	-
CASGFDRGYEQYF	TGTGCTAGTGGCTTCGACAGGGGCTACGAGCAGTACTTC	TRBJ2-7	TRBV12-5	TRBD1	many
CASMVLDSLYF	TGTGCCAGCATGGTCTTGGACAGCCTGTACTTC	TRBJ2-5	TRBV6-5	-	-
CASSPTGFSTDTQYF	TGTGCCAGCTCACCTACAGGGTTTAGCACAGATACGCAGTATTTT	TRBJ2-3	TRBV18	-	many
CASSLAGASSEQYF	TGCGCCAGCAGCTTGGCAGGGGCATCTTCCGAGCAGTACTTC	TRBJ2-7	TRBV5-1	-	-
CASSFLAGQETQYF	TGTGCCAGCAGCTTCTTGGCGGGACAAGAGACCCAGTACTTC	TRBJ2-5	TRBV9	-	-
CASSLAAGSYNEQFF	TGTGCCAGCAGCTTAGCAGCGGGATCCTACAATGAGCAGTTCTTC	TRBJ2-1	TRBV7-2	TRBD2	-
CAISAGEETQYF	TGTGCCATCAGTGCGGGCGAGGAGACCCAGTACTTC	TRBJ2-5	TRBV10-3	-	-
CAWSPRAGNTIYF	TGTGCCTGGAGCCCCAGGGCTGGAAACACCATATATTTT	TRBJ1-3	TRBV30	-	few
CASSSTTGGMNTEAFF	TGTGCCAGCAGTTCCACGACAGGGGGGATGAACACTGAAGCTTTCTTT	TRBJ1-1	TRBV6-6	TRBD1	many
CASSESGGTDTQYF	TGTGCCAGCAGTGAATCGGGAGGAACAGATACGCAGTATTTT	TRBJ2-3	TRBV25-1	TRBD2	-
CASSLTGTDNSPLHF	TGCGCCAGCAGTCTAACCGGGACGGATAATTCACCCCTCCACTTT	TRBJ1-6	TRBV4-1	-	-
CASWGADNEQFF	TGTGCCAGCTGGGGGGCGGACAATGAGCAGTTCTTC	TRBJ2-1	TRBV2	-	-
CAWSALNEQYF	TGTGCCTGGAGCGCCTTAAACGAGCAGTACTTC	TRBJ2-7	TRBV30	-	-
CGYKGQRETQPQHF	TGTGGTTACAAGGGACAGAGGGAAACTCAGCCCCAGCATTTT	TRBJ1-5	TRBV6-5	TRBD1	few
CASSTSGGLSTDTQYF	TGTGCCAGCAGCACTAGCGGGGGGCTATCCACAGATACGCAGTATTTT	TRBJ2-3	TRBV7-9	TRBD2	few
CASSSGQGANTGELFF	TGTGCCAGCAGCTCCGGACAGGGGGCTAACACCGGGGAGCTGTTTTTT	TRBJ2-2	TRBV5-4	TRBD1	-
CASSQGLGAYGYTF	TGTGCCAGCAGCCAAGGCCTGGGGGCGTATGGCTACACCTTC	TRBJ1-2	TRBV4-2	-	few
CASSSIGLAGEGYTQYF	TGTGCCAGCAGCTCCATCGGACTAGCGGGAGAAGGGTATACGCAGTATTTT	TRBJ2-3	TRBV7-2	TRBD2	many
CASSRTGEARPDTDTQYF	TGTGCCAGCAGCCGAACGGGGGAGGCCCGGCCCGACACAGATACGCAGTATTTT	TRBJ2-3	TRBV7-9	-	-
CSPHRVDTQYF	TGCAGTCCACACAGGGTAGATACGCAGTATTTT	TRBJ2-3	TRBV20-1	-	-
CAISVTGTGDNEQFF	TGTGCCATCAGTGTCACCGGGACAGGGGACAATGAGCAGTTCTTC	TRBJ2-1	TRBV10-3	TRBD1	few
CSVEDVARARFPTDTQYF	TGCAGCGTTGAAGATGTGGCGAGGGCGCGCTTCCCCACAGATACGCAGTATTTT	TRBJ2-3	TRBV29-1	-	few
CASRGGLGIQYF	TGCGCCAGCCGCGGTGGGTTAGGCATTCAGTACTTC	TRBJ2-4	TRBV5-1	-	few
CAWRDLSGLTYNEQFF	TGTGCCTGGAGGGATCTTAGCGGTCTAACCTACAATGAGCAGTTCTTC	TRBJ2-1	TRBV30	-	-
CAISNPGQGGNEQFF	TGTGCCATCAGTAATCCTGGACAGGGGGGGAATGAGCAGTTCTTC	TRBJ2-1	TRBV10-3	TRBD1	many
CASSQAIDRNTEAFF	TGTGCCAGCAGCCAAGCGATCGACAGGAACACTGAAGCTTTCTTT	TRBJ1-1	TRBV4-2	-	-
CSVEDPYHEQYF	TGCAGCGTTGAAGATCCCTATCACGAGCAGTACTTC	TRBJ2-7	TRBV29-1	-	-
CASSQDWGYEQYF	TGCGCCAGCAGCCAAGATTGGGGCTACGAGCAGTACTTC	TRBJ2-7	TRBV4-3	-	-
CAWSVQGFEQYF	TGTGCCTGGAGTGTGCAGGGTTTTGAGCAGTACTTC	TRBJ2-7	TRBV30	-	-
CSAWKQTQYF	TGCAGTGCTTGGAAGCAGACCCAGTACTTC	TRBJ2-5	TRBV20-1	-	-
CASSFLRGVETQYF	TGTGCCAGCAGCTTCTTGAGGGGAGTGGAGACCCAGTACTTC	TRBJ2-5	TRBV7-9	-	-
CASSRSPGEDTQYF	TGTGCCAGCAGCAGGAGCCCAGGGGAAGATACGCAGTATTTT	TRBJ2-3	TRBV7-2	-	few
CAISPGRSSYEQYF	TGTGCCATCTCGCCGGGGCGGTCCTCCTACGAGCAGTACTTC	TRBJ2-7	TRBV10-3	-	-
CASSLNSGWGAF	TGTGCCAGCAGCTTAAATTCGGGGTGGGGCGCCTTC	TRBJ1-2	TRBV11-2	-	-
CASSPKLSPLHF	TGTGCCAGCAGCCCAAAATTATCACCCCTCCACTTT	TRBJ1-6	TRBV7-9	-	-
CASSLAGPPGNEQFF	TGTGCCAGCAGCTTGGCAGGCCCTCCGGGCAATGAGCAGTTCTTC	TRBJ2-1	TRBV5-4	-	-
CASSQDGTRDQPQHF	TGCGCCAGCTCACAGGACGGGACAAGGGATCAGCCCCAGCATTTT	TRBJ1-5	TRBV5-1	-	-
CAWRDPGPRKVADEQFF	TGTGCCTGGAGGGACCCGGGACCTAGAAAGGTAGCCGATGAGCAGTTCTTC	TRBJ2-1	TRBV30	-	few
CASSPGGRGLEQYF	TGTGCCAGCAGCCCAGGGGGCAGGGGGCTCGAGCAGTACTTC	TRBJ2-7	TRBV28	TRBD1	-
CASTGRDTQYF	TGTGCCAGCACGGGACGAGATACGCAGTATTTT	TRBJ2-3	TRBV27	-	-
CASSWVSGREYEQFF	TGCGCCAGCAGCTGGGTTAGCGGGAGGGAATATGAGCAGTTCTTC	TRBJ2-1	TRBV5-1	TRBD2	few
CASSPGTGNEQFF	TGTGCCAGCAGCCCCGGGACAGGGAATGAGCAGTTCTTC	TRBJ2-1	TRBV11-2	TRBD1	few
CASSRQGAGETQYF	TGTGCCAGCAGCCGACAGGGGGCAGGGGAGACCCAGTACTTC	TRBJ2-5	TRBV2	TRBD1	-